This T cell receptor (beta chain) was captured by sequencing in a study of shared clonotypes between healthy human individuals. Data came from immunoSEQ multiplex PCR; TCRdb stores just in-frame clones and leaves some out. The table has about 1.9 million clones, roughly 93% seen once. CD45RO-negative, CCR7-positively selected cells formed the naive CD8 fraction, excluding terminally differentiated effector memory CD45RA+ cells. In germline, CDR1 is SQVTM, CDR2 ANQGSEA. Trimming took off 5 bases at V and 7 bases at J, with 11 bases between the two ends. The CDR3 totals 11 residues. The source material was naive CD8+ T cells from PBMCs. The TCR comes from a man younger than 30 in good health. Some clones in this sample may be carry-over from other donors' samples. The chain links TRBV29-1 to TRBJ1-1; no firm D call. The CDR3 DNA follows: TGCAGCGTTCCGGACGGACTTGAAGCTTTCTTT. Its protein is CSVPDGLEAFF.